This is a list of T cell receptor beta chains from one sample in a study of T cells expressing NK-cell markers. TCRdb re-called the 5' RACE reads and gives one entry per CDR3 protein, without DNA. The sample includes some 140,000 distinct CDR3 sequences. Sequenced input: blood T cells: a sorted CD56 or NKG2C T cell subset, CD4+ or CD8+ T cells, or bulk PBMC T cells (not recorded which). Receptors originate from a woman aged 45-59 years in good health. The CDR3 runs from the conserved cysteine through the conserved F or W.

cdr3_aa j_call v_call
CASSEEWRGSEKLFF TRBJ1-4 TRBV2
CASSPGSATTYEQYF TRBJ2-7 TRBV9
CASSHERGGSSYEQYF TRBJ2-7 TRBV4-1
CASSLYRPSAGELFF TRBJ2-2 TRBV5-5
CASSSIGTPQLAKNIQYF TRBJ2-4 TRBV12-3/TRBV12-4
CASSQEGTGSSGYTF TRBJ1-2 TRBV4-1
CASSLGISPLGETQYF TRBJ2-5 TRBV27
CSVANGAYNEQFF TRBJ2-1 TRBV29-1
CASSQRGLAPSSLTDTQYF TRBJ2-3 TRBV11-2
CSVAPAQHEQFF TRBJ2-1 TRBV29-1
CASSVTMGANYGYTF TRBJ1-2 TRBV9
CASSLALSGSRDTEAFF TRBJ1-1 TRBV7-8
CASSSIGDRDYTF TRBJ1-2 TRBV27
CASSPQGGGELFF TRBJ2-2 TRBV12-3/TRBV12-4
CASSLDGGVDGYTF TRBJ1-2 TRBV5-5
CSVQTGQNYGYTF TRBJ1-2 TRBV29-1
CASSELSAGGGGDTQYF TRBJ2-3 TRBV7-9
CSVLAGAKNIQYF TRBJ2-4 TRBV29-1
CASSQDRSSGSYNEQFF TRBJ2-1 TRBV4-1
CASSPSGRSNTEAFF TRBJ1-1 TRBV18
CASSQNTGATNQPQHF TRBJ1-5 TRBV4-1
CASSETSGRLSGAKNIQYF TRBJ2-4 TRBV9
CASSQRDIVSDEQFF TRBJ2-1 TRBV25-1
CSAREAPGGSEQYF TRBJ2-7 TRBV20-1
CASSIGDTQYF TRBJ2-3 TRBV19
CASSYSQNTGELFF TRBJ2-2 TRBV6-6
CASSLGLGNTDTQYF TRBJ2-3 TRBV27
CASSRGVEQYF TRBJ2-7 TRBV7-2
CASSLVDPGELFF TRBJ2-2 TRBV27
CSAPNPKTPNYGYTF TRBJ1-2 TRBV20-1
CATSDLLAYEQFF TRBJ2-1 TRBV24-1
CASSIFAGEGGEQFF TRBJ2-1 TRBV19
CASSPSTRDQETQYF TRBJ2-5 TRBV7-9
CASSASGRAFEQYF TRBJ2-7 TRBV9
CASSAPVEYEQFF TRBJ2-1 TRBV7-9
CASSLLDPHEQYF TRBJ2-7 TRBV5-4
CASSLAHQPQHF TRBJ1-5 TRBV19
CATSRPGQGALMWDEQFF TRBJ2-1 TRBV15
CASSQTGSGELFF TRBJ2-2 TRBV4-1
CASSQGPGTSSYEQYF TRBJ2-7 TRBV4-1
CASSFGTHSYEQYF TRBJ2-7 TRBV27
CASSLDRENEQYF TRBJ2-7 TRBV3-1
CSVETGLAGQDEQYF TRBJ2-7 TRBV29-1